What follows are 2 T cell receptor beta chains derived from one specimen sequenced in a study of cytomegalovirus exposure and HLA in healthy donors. The study ran its PCR with 60 Vbeta and 13 Jbeta primers. Clones were read by immunoSEQ multiplex PCR, and TCRdb kept only the in-frame ones, dropping some. Of over 100,000 clones listed, roughly 68% are singletons. The sample consisted of PBMCs. The source is a woman aged 25 to 39 in good health and CMV-seronegative.

The rearrangement joins TRBV2 to TRBJ2-1, with D uncertain. V lost 4 bases to trimming and J lost 10 bases, with 14 bases between them. CDR1 is SNHLY, CDR2 FYNNEI, per germline. The CDR3 loop spans 13 amino acids. DNA for the CDR3: TGTGCCAGCAGTGGGCTCTTGGCAGGCGAGCAGTTCTTC. Its protein product is CASSGLLAGEQFF.

V and J are TRBV19 and TRBJ1-1; 9 positions match TRBD1. The CDR3 is 16 amino acids. Germline-derived CDR1 and CDR2 are LNHDA and SQIVND (reference sequence). Trimming cost V 6 bases and J 4 bases; bases outside gene matches: 12. In DNA form, the CDR3 reads TGTGCCAGTAGGTTGATCACAGGGGGCGCGGCCACTGAAGCTTTCTTT. This codes for CASRLITGGAATEAFF.